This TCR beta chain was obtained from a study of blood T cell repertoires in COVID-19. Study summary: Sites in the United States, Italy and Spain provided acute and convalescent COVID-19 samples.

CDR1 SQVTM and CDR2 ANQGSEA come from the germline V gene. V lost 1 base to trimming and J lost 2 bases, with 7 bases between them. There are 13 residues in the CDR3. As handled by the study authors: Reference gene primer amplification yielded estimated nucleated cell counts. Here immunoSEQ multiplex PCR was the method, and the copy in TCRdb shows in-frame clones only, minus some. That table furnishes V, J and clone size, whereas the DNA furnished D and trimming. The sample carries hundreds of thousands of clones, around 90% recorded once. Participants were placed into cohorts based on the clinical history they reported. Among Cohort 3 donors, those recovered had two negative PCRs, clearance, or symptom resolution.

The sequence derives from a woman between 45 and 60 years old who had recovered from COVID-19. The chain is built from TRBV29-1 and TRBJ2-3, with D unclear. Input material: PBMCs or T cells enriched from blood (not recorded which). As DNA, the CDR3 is TGCAGCGTTGAAGGTCGTTTCACAGATACGCAGTATTTT. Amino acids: CSVEGRFTDTQYF.